This is a list of T cell receptor beta chains from one sample in a study of Graves' ophthalmopathy and Graves' hyperthyroidism. TCRdb reanalysed the multiplex PCR reads using MiXCR and keeps one entry per CDR3 protein. The profile covers roughly 600,000 distinct CDR3 sequences, with 35% to 40% appearing a single time and approximately 4.1% taken by the ten largest. Sequencing was performed on peripheral blood or thyroid tissue (not recorded which). The receptors here all came from an adult man with Graves' hyperthyroidism. Each CDR3 is given with its conserved first and last residue. A D gene is named only where the DNA matches it firmly. Not every row has a clone size; where given, it reads once, few, many or a size class.

J: TRBJ1-2; D: NA; size: many; V: TRBV7-2; CDR3: CASSRFGQTSYGYTF; DNA: TGTGCCAGCAGCCGATTCGGACAGACGTCCTATGGCTACACCTTC
J: TRBJ1-5; D: NA; size: NA; V: TRBV24-1; CDR3: CATSDPSVNNEPQHF; DNA: TGTGCCACCAGTGACCCTAGCGTGAACAATGAGCCCCAGCATTTT
J: TRBJ1-1; D: NA; size: NA; V: TRBV11-2; CDR3: CASTLSQLGNTEASF; DNA: TGTGCCAGCACCCTATCTCAGTTGGGGAACACTGAAGCTTCCTTT
J: TRBJ1-1; D: NA; size: once; V: TRBV7-9; CDR3: CASSPVGRRLNTEAFF; DNA: TGTGCCAGCAGCCCCGTTGGACGGCGATTGAACACTGAAGCTTTCTTT
J: TRBJ2-7; D: TRBD2; size: many; V: TRBV20-1; CDR3: CSARVSGGPYEQYF; DNA: TGCAGTGCTAGAGTAAGCGGGGGACCATACGAGCAGTACTTC
J: TRBJ2-7; D: NA; size: NA; V: TRBV6-1; CDR3: CASSEGDGHSYEQYF; DNA: TGTGCCAGCAGTGAAGGTGACGGTCACTCCTACGAGCAGTACTTC
J: TRBJ1-2; D: NA; size: many; V: TRBV12-3/TRBV12-4; CDR3: CASSSKWAGLIYTF; DNA: TGTGCCAGCAGCTCGAAGTGGGCAGGGTTGATCTACACCTTC
J: TRBJ2-1; D: NA; size: NA; V: TRBV12-5; CDR3: CASSLGGAAYNEQFF; DNA: TGTGCTAGCAGCTTAGGGGGGGCCGCCTACAATGAGCAGTTCTTC
J: TRBJ1-6; D: NA; size: NA; V: TRBV24-1; CDR3: CATSDTLAGGGSPLHF; DNA: TGTGCCACCAGTGACACACTAGCGGGGGGCGGTTCACCCCTCCACTTT
J: TRBJ1-1; D: NA; size: many; V: TRBV15; CDR3: CAISRDGRNTEAFF; DNA: TGTGCCATCAGCAGAGATGGCCGGAACACTGAAGCTTTCTTT
J: TRBJ2-5; D: NA; size: NA; V: TRBV7-6; CDR3: CASRNSDEQSF; DNA: TGTGCCAGCAGGAATTCTGATGAGCAGTCCTTC
J: TRBJ1-3; D: TRBD1; size: few; V: TRBV9; CDR3: CASSRQGNSGNTIYF; DNA: TGTGCCAGCAGCCGACAGGGGAACTCTGGAAACACCATATATTTT
J: TRBJ2-5; D: TRBD1; size: NA; V: TRBV20-1; CDR3: CSARTGGVETQYF; DNA: TGCAGTGCGCGGACAGGGGGTGTGGAGACCCAGTACTTC
J: TRBJ2-1; D: NA; size: NA; V: TRBV7-3; CDR3: CASSLNLPNEQFF; DNA: TGTGCCAGCAGCTTAAACTTACCGAATGAGCAGTTCTTC
J: TRBJ1-4; D: NA; size: NA; V: TRBV7-9; CDR3: CASSHGAGVNEKLFF; DNA: TGTGCCAGCAGCCATGGGGCCGGCGTAAATGAAAAACTGTTTTTT
J: TRBJ2-7; D: TRBD2; size: few; V: TRBV12-3/TRBV12-4; CDR3: CASSYSGGVYEQYF; DNA: TGTGCCAGCAGTTACTCCGGGGGGGTGTACGAGCAGTACTTC
J: TRBJ1-2; D: NA; size: many; V: TRBV20-1; CDR3: CSARFQYGYTF; DNA: TGCAGTGCTAGATTTCAGTATGGCTACACCTTC
J: TRBJ1-1; D: NA; size: many; V: TRBV7-3; CDR3: CASSQAREAFF; DNA: TGTGCCAGCAGCCAAGCTCGTGAAGCTTTCTTT
J: TRBJ1-6; D: NA; size: many; V: TRBV7-2; CDR3: CASSLWLGNNSPLHF; DNA: TGTGCCAGCAGCTTATGGCTAGGGAATAATTCACCCCTCCACTTT
J: TRBJ1-1; D: TRBD1; size: few; V: TRBV12-3/TRBV12-4; CDR3: CASRSRTGGPEAFF; DNA: TGTGCCAGCAGGTCCAGGACAGGGGGCCCTGAAGCTTTCTTT
J: TRBJ1-1; D: NA; size: few; V: TRBV30; CDR3: CAWSVQPSGRAFF; DNA: TGTGCCTGGAGTGTACAACCCTCGGGAAGGGCTTTCTTT
J: TRBJ1-6; D: NA; size: NA; V: TRBV5-4; CDR3: CASSLAGTTAPLHF; DNA: TGTGCCAGCAGCTTGGCCGGGACAACGGCACCCCTCCACTTT
J: TRBJ1-2; D: NA; size: many; V: TRBV12-3/TRBV12-4; CDR3: CASSRDPYGYTF; DNA: TGTGCCAGCAGCCGAGACCCCTATGGCTACACCTTC
J: TRBJ1-1; D: NA; size: many; V: TRBV20-1; CDR3: CSADPGVTEAFF; DNA: TGCAGTGCTGACCCGGGGGTCACTGAAGCTTTCTTT
J: TRBJ2-5; D: TRBD1; size: NA; V: TRBV29-1; CDR3: CSVGQGTNQETQYF; DNA: TGCAGCGTTGGACAGGGGACGAACCAAGAGACCCAGTACTTC
J: TRBJ1-4; D: NA; size: NA; V: TRBV2; CDR3: CASSEAVQGLEKLFF; DNA: TGTGCCAGCAGTGAAGCAGTGCAGGGTCTTGAAAAACTGTTTTTT
J: TRBJ1-6; D: NA; size: many; V: TRBV11-2; CDR3: CASSLRRQNYNSPLHF; DNA: TGTGCCAGCAGCTTACGGAGACAGAACTATAATTCACCCCTCCACTTT
J: TRBJ1-4; D: TRBD1; size: NA; V: TRBV10-3; CDR3: CASSSLGTGRPASADANEKLFF; DNA: TGTGCCAGCAGTAGCCTAGGGACAGGGCGCCCCGCTTCCGCTGACGCTAATGAAAAACTGTTTTTT
J: TRBJ1-5; D: NA; size: many; V: TRBV19; CDR3: CASSIEIGNQPQHF; DNA: TGTGCCAGTAGTATAGAAATCGGAAATCAGCCCCAGCATTTT
J: TRBJ2-7; D: NA; size: NA; V: TRBV28; CDR3: CASSAQGNEQYF; DNA: TGTGCCAGCAGTGCCCAGGGGAACGAGCAGTACTTC
J: TRBJ2-7; D: NA; size: many; V: TRBV9; CDR3: CASSVGGGTSYEQYF; DNA: TGTGCCAGCAGCGTTGGAGGCGGCACCTCCTACGAGCAGTACTTC
J: TRBJ2-5; D: NA; size: NA; V: TRBV24-1; CDR3: CATNKEGEQETQYF; DNA: TGTGCTACCAACAAAGAGGGGGAACAAGAGACCCAGTACTTC
J: TRBJ2-1; D: NA; size: NA; V: TRBV7-9; CDR3: CANQDGDLGEQFF; DNA: TGTGCCAACCAGGACGGGGACTTGGGGGAGCAGTTCTTC
J: TRBJ2-7; D: TRBD1; size: once; V: TRBV7-9; CDR3: CASSGTGTADYEQYF; DNA: TGTGCCAGCAGCGGGACCGGGACAGCAGATTACGAGCAGTACTTC
J: TRBJ2-5; D: TRBD2; size: many; V: TRBV5-1; CDR3: CASNSGTSGNQETQYF; DNA: TGCGCCAGCAACTCAGGGACTAGCGGGAACCAAGAGACCCAGTACTTC